The 19 T cell receptor beta chains presented below share a single source sample, sequenced in a study of technical replicates of blood from a handful of donors. The method was immunoSEQ multiplex PCR; TCRdb's version includes in-frame clones alone and lacks a portion of them. This sample yields some 83,000 clones, of which around 94% are seen a single time; about 0.27% belongs to the top ten. Material for sequencing was T cells isolated from PBMCs. Receptors were obtained from a human donor in good health.

The chain has TRBV9 and TRBJ1-2; 9 nucleotides line up with TRBD1. CDR1 is SGDLS, CDR2 YYNGEE, per germline. V shed 2 bases and J 2 bases; nucleotides not matched to a gene: 4. CDR3 length: 15 residues. This chain's CDR3 is CASSVLGTGNYGYTF. CDR3 bases: TGTGCCAGCAGCGTTTTGGGGACAGGGAACTATGGCTACACCTTC.

The chain couples TRBV6-5 to TRBJ1-1; no reliable D call. V was pared by 2 bases and J by 1 base, with 11 bases between. The germline gives CDR1 MNHEY, CDR2 SVGAGI. This CDR3 is built from 15 residues. CDR3 coding DNA: TGTGCCAGCAGTTACGCCCGCCGGGGGAACACTGAAGCTTTCTTT. Amino acid sequence: CASSYARRGNTEAFF.

This chain links TRBV6-5 with TRBJ1-5, with 7 positions matching TRBD1. CDR3 length: 14 amino acids. Germline CDR1 and CDR2: MNHEY and SVGAGI. V trimming: 5 bases; J trimming: 1 base; junction bases outside the gene matches: 2. The CDR3 protein is CASSTGESNQPQHF. The CDR3 bases are TGTGCCAGCAGTACAGGGGAGAGCAATCAGCCCCAGCATTTT.

This rearrangement joins TRBV6-5 to TRBJ2-1; 9 positions match TRBD2. The V and J ends lost 6 bases and 4 bases, in that order; junction bases with no gene match: 7. The CDR3 has 15 residues. Germline-derived CDR1 and CDR2 are MNHEY and SVGAGI. The CDR3 reads CASSHSGSKYNEQFF. DNA of the CDR3: TGTGCCAGCAGCCATAGCGGGAGTAAATACAATGAGCAGTTCTTC.

The chain uses TRBV18 and TRBJ1-5; 7 bases fit TRBD1. Germline CDR1 and CDR2: KGHSH and LQKENI. The CDR3 spans 16 residues. V lost 3 bases to trimming and J lost 0 bases; unmatched junction nucleotides: 5. CDR3 protein: CASSPGTASSNQPQHF. In nucleotides, the CDR3 is TGTGCCAGCTCACCGGGGACAGCATCTAGCAATCAGCCCCAGCATTTT.

This chain connects TRBV6-1 to TRBJ2-2, with a weak D call TRBD1 (5 bases). The V end was cut by 4 bases, the J end by 7 bases, with 16 bases between. The CDR3 is 15 residues long. The germline CDR1 and CDR2 sequences are MNHNS and SASEGT. The CDR3 DNA reads as TGTGCCAGCAGTGTCACGTTAGTCACAGGCGGGGAGCTGTTTTTT. It translates to CASSVTLVTGGELFF.

The chain uses TRBV9 and TRBJ2-1; TRBD2 matches at 7 bases. The J segment lost 9 bases and the V segment lost 3 bases, leaving 3 bases of the junction unmatched. This CDR3 spans 12 amino acids. CDR1 is SGDLS and CDR2 is YYNGEE in the germline V gene. DNA of the CDR3: TGTGCCAGCAGCGGAGGACTAGGTGAGCAGTTCTTC. The encoded protein is CASSGGLGEQFF.

V gene TRBV4-1 combines with J gene TRBJ2-7; 7 bases are a match to TRBD2. V shed 4 bases and J 5 bases; nucleotides not matched to a gene: 8. Per germline, CDR1 MGHRA and CDR2 YSYEKL. This CDR3 has 14 residues. The CDR3 sequence is CASSPQRDRDEQYF. As DNA, the CDR3 is TGCGCCAGCAGCCCCCAGCGGGATCGGGACGAGCAGTACTTC.

The CDR3 DNA reads TGTGCCAGTAGTATAGTCGGACAGGGAGCCGCTAACTATGGCTACACCTTC. Translated, it gives CASSIVGQGAANYGYTF. The V and J genes are TRBV19 and TRBJ1-2; 8 bases align to TRBD1. The germline CDR1 and CDR2 sequences are LNHDA and SQIVND (reference sequence). The CDR3 consists of 17 residues. Trimming at V came to 1 base and at J to 0 bases, leaving 7 bases not matched to a gene.

The rearrangement uses TRBV4-1 and TRBJ2-1; 13 nucleotides align to TRBD2. Germline V gene data show CDR1 as MGHRA and CDR2 as YSYEKL. With V trimmed by 4 bases and J by 2 bases, 11 bases remained unmatched. This CDR3 spans 19 amino acids. The CDR3 bases are TGCGCCAGCAGCCCTGCTTCGTCGACTAGCGGGGGGACCTACAATGAGCAGTTCTTC. Residues: CASSPASSTSGGTYNEQFF.

This sequence joins TRBV28 and TRBJ1-2; 8 nucleotides agree with TRBD1. Germline assignment: CDR1 MDHEN and CDR2 SYDVKM. There are 13 residues in the CDR3. J gave up 8 bases and V 6 bases, and 8 bases lay outside the gene matches. CDR3 in DNA: TGTGCCAGCAGCCTCGGACAGGGTGGCGGCTACACCTTC. Translated: CASSLGQGGGYTF.

The chain has TRBV18 and TRBJ2-3; 7 bases are a match to TRBD1. The CDR3 contains 14 residues. Germline V gene sequence: CDR1 KGHSH, CDR2 LQKENI. V lost 3 bases and J lost 7; bases outside the gene matches: 7. CDR3 in amino acids: CASSPRDSTYTQYF. CDR3 coding DNA: TGTGCCAGCTCACCCCGGGACAGCACCTATACGCAGTATTTT. Full variable domain (remainder filled in from reference TRBV18 and TRBJ2-3): NAGVMQNPRHLVRRRGQEARLRCSPMKGHSHVYWYRQLPEEGLKFMVYLQKENIIDESGMPKERFSAEFPKEGPSILRIQQVVRGDSAAYFCASSPRDSTYTQYFGPGTRLTVL.

This clone has only one observation. The chain links TRBV27 to TRBJ2-1, with TRBD2 as a possible D gene (5 bases). Trimming stripped 3 bases from V and 9 bases from J, with 12 bases between. The CDR3 runs 13 residues. Germline V gives CDR1 MNHEY, CDR2 SMNVEV (reference sequence). CDR3 sequence: CASSFGLAVEQFF. In DNA, the CDR3 is TGTGCCAGCAGTTTTGGTCTAGCCGTTGAGCAGTTCTTC.

The rearrangement links TRBV5-1 to TRBJ1-2, with D perhaps matching TRBD1 (6 bases). Per the germline V gene, CDR1 is SGHRS and CDR2 is YFSETQ. The CDR3 loop spans 13 amino acids. Trimming pared 3 bases from V and 7 bases from J, leaving 13 bases between. In nucleotides, the CDR3 is TGCGCCAGCAGCTCAACAGGGCTGTCTGGCTACACCTTC. Its protein product is CASSSTGLSGYTF.

The rearrangement uses TRBV2 and TRBJ1-3, with D perhaps TRBD1 (6 bases). The V gene lost 2 bases and the J gene lost 2 bases, with 10 bases spanning the gap. Germline CDR1 reads SNHLY; CDR2 reads FYNNEI. The CDR3 runs 15 residues. CDR3 residues: CASSEPGGPGNTIYF. CDR3 DNA sequence: TGTGCCAGCAGTGAACCCGGGGGGCCTGGAAACACCATATATTTT.

The rearrangement links TRBV7-8 to TRBJ1-5, with 9 bases matching TRBD1. J lost 2 bases, V lost 5 bases, and 7 bases had no gene match. This CDR3 is built from 16 residues. The germline V gene has CDR1 SGHVS and CDR2 FQNEAQ. CDR3 residues: CASSGVGTGRNQPQHF. In nucleotides, the CDR3 is TGTGCCAGCAGCGGGGTGGGGACAGGGCGCAATCAGCCCCAGCATTTT.

The CDR3 DNA follows: TGTGCCAGCAGCTCCCGACTAGCGGCACGCCCGGGGAATGAGCAGTTCTTC. This sequence encodes CASSSRLAARPGNEQFF. The V gene is TRBV7-2, the J gene TRBJ2-1, with 9 bases matching TRBD2. V gave up 4 bases and J gave up 7 bases; unmatched junction bases: 14. CDR3 length equals 17 residues. CDR1 is SGHTA and CDR2 is FQGNSA in the germline V gene.

The chain has TRBV21-1 and TRBJ1-5; the table's D call, TRBD1, has no DNA check behind it. TRBV21-1 is given as a pseudogene. The CDR3 extends over 17 amino acids. This CDR3 is CASSKVGGQGPNQPQHF. As DNA, the CDR3 is TGTGCCAGCAGCAAAGTGGGGGGACAGGGTCCCAATCAGCCCCAGCATTTT.

The V gene is TRBV5-6, the J gene TRBJ2-2; D unresolved. CDR3 size: 14 residues. The germline V and J ends were trimmed by 9 bases and 4 bases, with 16 bases remaining between them. The V gene's germline CDR1 is SGHDT and CDR2 YYEEEE. CDR3 nucleotides: TGTGCCACCCAGGATGGTTTGAGCACCGGGGAGCTGTTTTTT. Translation: CATQDGLSTGELFF.